Following are 26 T cell receptor beta chains from one sample sequenced in a study of blood T cell repertoires in COVID-19. The method was immunoSEQ multiplex PCR; TCRdb's version includes in-frame clones alone and lacks a portion of them. Of 65,000 to 80,000 clones in the sample, roughly 89% are singletons; the top ten hold about 6.1%. The specimen sequenced was peripheral blood. The receptor set was obtained from a human donor in a cohort sampled during active COVID-19.

The rearrangement joins TRBV3-1 (or the pseudogene TRBV3-2) to TRBJ1-5; 10 bases agree with TRBD1. This CDR3 region has 15 residues. After removal of 1 base from V and 5 bases from J, the junction contained 2 bases not matched to a gene. Germline loops: CDR1 LGHDT, CDR2 YNNKEL (reference sequence). Here the CDR3 DNA reads TGTGCCAGCAGCCAAGTAGGGACAGGGGATCAGCCCCAGCATTTT. The encoded protein is CASSQVGTGDQPQHF.

The J gene is TRBJ2-5, the V gene TRBV5-1; the D gene is possibly TRBD2 (7 bases). Trimming stripped 5 bases from V and 4 bases from J, with 18 bases between. The CDR3 length is 15 residues. Germline V CDR1 and CDR2: SGHRS, YFSETQ. Here the CDR3 reads CASSWWGGLGETQYF. The CDR3 coding sequence is TGCGCCAGCAGTTGGTGGGGGGGCCTTGGAGAGACCCAGTACTTC.

The rearrangement links TRBV19 to TRBJ2-1, with D possibly matching TRBD2 (5 bases). Trimming stripped 5 bases from V and 5 bases from J, with 16 bases between. CDR3 length: 15 residues. Germline CDR1 is LNHDA and CDR2 is SQIVND (reference sequence). The chain's CDR3 is CASSSGRVGDNEQFF. The CDR3 nucleotides read TGTGCCAGTAGTTCAGGACGGGTCGGGGACAATGAGCAGTTCTTC.

V gene TRBV7-9 combines with J gene TRBJ1-6; 8 positions agree with TRBD1. The V gene's germline CDR1 is SEHNR and CDR2 FQNEAQ (reference sequence). J gave up 8 bases and V 5 bases, and 8 bases lay outside the gene matches. This CDR3 has 15 amino acids. The CDR3 here is CASSKRQGSDSPLHF. Written as DNA, the CDR3 is TGTGCCAGCAGCAAGCGACAGGGGTCCGATTCACCCCTCCACTTT.

This chain joins TRBV5-1 and TRBJ2-1, with unresolved D. V was shortened by 1 base and J by 14 bases, with 16 bases between the two germline ends. This CDR3 has 13 residues. Germline assignment: CDR1 SGHRS and CDR2 YFSETQ. The CDR3 region has the DNA TGCGCCAGCAGCTTGTTTACCCGGAGCATGGAGTTCTTC. This codes for CASSLFTRSMEFF. Full variable domain (remainder filled in from reference TRBV5-1 and TRBJ2-1): KAGVTQTPRYLIKTRGQQVTLSCSPISGHRSVSWYQQTPGQGLQFLFEYFSETQRNKGNFPGRFSGRQFSNSRSEMNVSTLELGDSALYLCASSLFTRSMEFFGPGTRLTVL.

The rearrangement joins TRBV5-6 to TRBJ1-3; D might be TRBD1 (6 bases). The V gene's germline CDR1 is SGHDT and CDR2 YYEEEE. The CDR3 runs to 14 residues. Trimming removed 2 bases from V and 3 bases from J, with 9 bases in between. CDR3 protein: CASSLGQLGNTIYF. DNA for the CDR3: TGTGCCAGCAGCTTAGGACAGCTTGGAAACACCATATATTTT.

V usage is TRBV2 and J usage is TRBJ1-6, with D maybe TRBD1 (6 bases). This CDR3 is built from 13 residues. Germline V gene data show CDR1 as SNHLY and CDR2 as FYNNEI. Trimming left V 8 bases short and J 10 bases short, with 15 bases between. This CDR3 reads CASVNRQESPLHF. CDR3 DNA sequence: TGTGCCAGCGTGAACAGACAGGAATCACCCCTCCACTTT. The complete variable domain, with remaining parts taken from reference TRBV2 and TRBJ1-6, reads EPEVTQTPSHQVTQMGQEVILRCVPISNHLYFYWYRQILGQKVEFLVSFYNNEISEKSEIFDDQFSVERPDGSNFTLKIRSTKLEDSAMYFCASVNRQESPLHFGNGTRLTVT.

The chain recombines TRBV4-3 with TRBJ2-5, with D possibly matching TRBD2 (7 bases). CDR1 and CDR2 from the germline V gene are LGHNA and YSLEER. The CDR3 loop spans 16 amino acids. V lost 1 base and J lost 5, with 17 bases in between. CDR3 region: CASSQVYGGPTETQYF. In DNA form, the CDR3 reads TGCGCCAGCAGCCAAGTGTACGGGGGGCCGACCGAGACCCAGTACTTC.

The chain recombines TRBV27 with TRBJ2-1, with TRBD1 identical over 9 bases. Germline CDR1 and CDR2: MNHEY and SMNVEV (reference sequence). The V gene end was trimmed by 5 bases and the J gene end by 5 bases; junction bases not matched to a gene: 7. There are 15 residues in the CDR3. The CDR3 reads CASSPWDRVNNEQFF. The CDR3 region has the DNA TGTGCCAGCAGTCCCTGGGACAGGGTCAACAATGAGCAGTTCTTC.

The V and J genes are TRBV4-3 and TRBJ1-2; D is perhaps TRBD1 (6 bases). V was pared by 0 bases and J by 1 base, with 18 bases between. Germline lookup yields CDR1 LGHNA and CDR2 YSLEER. This CDR3 has 18 residues. CDR3 sequence: CASSQDLGVGQINYGYTF. CDR3 coding DNA: TGCGCCAGCAGCCAAGACCTTGGAGTAGGACAGATTAACTATGGCTACACCTTC.

The chain couples TRBV6-2 or TRBV6-3 to TRBJ1-3, with D unclear. Germline V gives CDR1 MNHEY, CDR2 SVGEGT. V was pared by 8 bases and J by 3 bases, with 8 bases between. The CDR3 is 12 amino acids. The CDR3 is CASGLYGNTIYF. The CDR3 DNA reads as TGTGCCAGCGGCCTCTATGGAAACACCATATATTTT.

The CDR3 sequence: CASSQRDRDGYTF. In DNA form, the CDR3 reads TGTGCCAGCAGCCAGAGGGACAGGGATGGCTACACCTTC. The chain uses TRBV14 and TRBJ1-2; 9 positions match TRBD1. This CDR3 spans 13 amino acids. J was trimmed by 6 bases and V by 3 bases; bases with no gene match: 2. Germline values: CDR1 SGHDN, CDR2 FVKESK.

The J gene is TRBJ2-7, the V gene TRBV27; 7 bases map to TRBD1. In germline, CDR1 is MNHEY, CDR2 SMNVEV (reference sequence). This CDR3 has 15 amino acids. The trim removed 5 bases at V and 2 bases at J, leaving 9 bases unmatched. CDR3 residues: CASSLTQGVTYEQYF. The CDR3 nucleotides read TGTGCCAGCAGTCTTACGCAGGGGGTCACCTACGAGCAGTACTTC.

This chain connects TRBV6-4 to TRBJ2-3; tentative D call: TRBD1 (6 bases). Germline V CDR1 and CDR2: MRHNA, SNTAGT. Deletions cut 4 bases from V and 2 bases from J, with 10 bases between. CDR3 size: 14 residues. CDR3 sequence reads: CASSGRGFTDTQYF. The CDR3 DNA reads as TGTGCCAGCAGTGGCAGGGGCTTCACAGATACGCAGTATTTT.

A few counts support this clone. The V gene is TRBV5-1, the J gene TRBJ1-2; 9 nucleotides match TRBD1. V shed 2 bases and J 6 bases; nucleotides not matched to a gene: 2. Germline V CDR1 and CDR2: SGHRS, YFSETQ. The CDR3 sequence is 13 residues long. Written as DNA, the CDR3 is TGCGCCAGCAGCTTCGGACAGGGGAATGGCTACACCTTC. Translating it yields CASSFGQGNGYTF.

V gene TRBV2 combines with J gene TRBJ2-2; D is ambiguous. Germline V lookup: CDR1 SNHLY, CDR2 FYNNEI. CDR3 length: 14 amino acids. Trimming shortened V by 4 bases and J by 6 bases, and 12 bases separated the two germline ends. The CDR3 sequence: CASSGFRVAGELFF. CDR3 nucleotides: TGTGCCAGCAGTGGTTTCCGGGTGGCCGGGGAGCTGTTTTTT.

The chain joins TRBV11-2 to TRBJ1-1; no clear D. Germline-derived CDR1 and CDR2 are SGHAT and FQNNGV. The ends were cut back, 1 base at V and 5 bases at J, with 11 bases in the middle. The CDR3 is 14 amino acids. CDR3 DNA sequence: TGTGCCAGCAGCTTAGTCCCGGGGAATACTGAAGCTTTCTTT. Translation gives CASSLVPGNTEAFF.

Here the CDR3 DNA reads TGTGCCAGCAGCCCCACCGGACAGGGAGTTGGCGAGCAGTACTTC. Protein: CASSPTGQGVGEQYF. This chain connects TRBV7-9 to TRBJ2-7; 8 bases align to TRBD1. Germline lookup yields CDR1 SEHNR and CDR2 FQNEAQ (reference sequence). This CDR3 has 15 amino acids. Unmatched junction bases numbered 12, after V lost 5 bases and J lost 6 bases.

The chain joins TRBV9 to TRBJ1-1; 7 bases line up with TRBD1. V lost 3 bases to trimming and J lost 0 bases; unmatched junction nucleotides: 5. Germline V gene lookup returns CDR1 SGDLS and CDR2 YYNGEE. CDR3 length equals 15 residues. The CDR3: CASSAAGTVNTEAFF. The CDR3 DNA follows: TGTGCCAGCAGCGCCGCCGGGACAGTGAACACTGAAGCTTTCTTT.

This chain joins TRBV19 and TRBJ2-1, with TRBD2 matching over 9 bases. This CDR3 spans 17 amino acids. Germline values: CDR1 LNHDA, CDR2 SQIVND (reference sequence). Germline trimming cut 5 bases from V and 7 bases from J; bases unmatched to any gene: 15. CDR3 DNA sequence: TGTGCCAGTAGTGCTACAGGGGCGGGGGGGCCTAGAAATGAGCAGTTCTTC. It is translated as CASSATGAGGPRNEQFF.

The chain is built from TRBV5-1 and TRBJ1-5, with 9 bases that match TRBD1. CDR3 length: 14 residues. V was pared by 4 bases and J by 7 bases, with 6 bases of the junction left unmatched. The germline V gene encodes CDR1 SGHRS and CDR2 YFSETQ. CDR3: CASSPQGAGQPQHF. In nucleotides, the CDR3 is TGCGCCAGCAGCCCACAGGGGGCTGGGCAGCCCCAGCATTTT.

The chain couples TRBV27 to TRBJ2-7; 8 bases are a match to TRBD1. CDR3 length: 13 amino acids. The germline V gene has CDR1 MNHEY and CDR2 SMNVEV (reference sequence). Germline trimming cut 5 bases from V and 3 bases from J; bases unmatched to any gene: 3. CDR3 DNA sequence: TGTGCCAGCAGTCGGGACAGGAACTACGAGCAGTACTTC. Protein sequence: CASSRDRNYEQYF.

The chain is built from TRBV7-3 and TRBJ2-2; D not certain. The V end was cut by 5 bases, the J end by 3 bases, with 10 bases between. Germline V gives CDR1 SGHTA, CDR2 FQGTGA. The CDR3 contains 14 residues. CDR3 loop: CASSPRADTGELFF. The CDR3 nucleotides read TGTGCCAGCAGCCCCCGTGCAGACACCGGGGAGCTGTTTTTT.

CDR3 sequence: CASFPGTPNSPLHF. DNA of the CDR3: TGTGCCAGTTTTCCCGGGACACCCAATTCACCCCTCCACTTT. V and J are TRBV18 and TRBJ1-6; perhaps TRBD1 as D (6 bases). The germline V and J ends were trimmed by 9 bases and 7 bases, with 16 bases remaining between them. Germline values: CDR1 KGHSH, CDR2 LQKENI. This CDR3 comprises 14 residues.

This clone was observed a single time. This rearrangement joins TRBV2 to TRBJ2-5, with no clear D. V lost 1 base and J 4 bases, leaving 7 bases between the germline ends. This CDR3 contains 13 residues. CDR1 and CDR2 from the germline V gene are SNHLY and FYNNEI. CDR3 sequence (DNA): TGTGCCAGCAGTGAAGGGCCGTTAGAGACCCAGTACTTC. Translation: CASSEGPLETQYF.

This chain links TRBV9 with TRBJ2-2; 7 bases match TRBD1. CDR1 is SGDLS and CDR2 is YYNGEE in the germline V gene. This CDR3 spans 14 amino acids. V trimming: 3 bases; J trimming: 6 bases; junction bases outside the gene matches: 5. This chain's CDR3 is CASSGLRGPGELFF. CDR3 coding DNA: TGTGCCAGCAGCGGCCTAAGGGGGCCCGGGGAGCTGTTTTTT.